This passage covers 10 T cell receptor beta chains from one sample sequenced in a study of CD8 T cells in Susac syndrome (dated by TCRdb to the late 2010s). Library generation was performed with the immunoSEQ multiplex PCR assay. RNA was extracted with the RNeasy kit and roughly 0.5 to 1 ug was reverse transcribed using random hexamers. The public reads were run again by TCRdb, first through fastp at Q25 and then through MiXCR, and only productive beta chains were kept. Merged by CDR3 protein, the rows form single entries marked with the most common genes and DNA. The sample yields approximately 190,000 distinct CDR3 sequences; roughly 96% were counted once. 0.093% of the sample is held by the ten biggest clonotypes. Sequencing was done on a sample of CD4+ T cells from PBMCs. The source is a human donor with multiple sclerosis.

CDR3: CASSHFASGRPYEQYF. The CDR3 DNA reads as TGTGCCAGCAGCCACTTCGCTAGCGGGAGGCCCTACGAGCAGTACTTC. The rearrangement joins TRBV3-1 to TRBJ2-7, with 11 nucleotides matching TRBD2. The V and J ends lost 3 bases and 2 bases, in that order; junction bases with no gene match: 6. CDR1 LGHDT and CDR2 YNNKEL come from the germline V gene (reference sequence). CDR3 size: 16 residues.

CDR3 region: CASSFNPAGGLIGELFF. The CDR3 coding sequence is TGTGCCAGCAGCTTTAATCCCGCAGGGGGGCTTATCGGGGAGCTGTTTTTT. J is TRBJ2-2 and V is TRBV13; D possibly corresponds to TRBD1 (7 bases). Trimming took off 3 bases at V and 7 bases at J, with 21 bases between the two ends. The CDR3 spans 17 residues. CDR1 is PRHDT, CDR2 FYEKMQ, per germline (reference sequence).

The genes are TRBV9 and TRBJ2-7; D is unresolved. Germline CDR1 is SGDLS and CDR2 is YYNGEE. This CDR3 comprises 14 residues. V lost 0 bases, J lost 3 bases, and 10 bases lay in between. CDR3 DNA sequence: TGTGCCAGCAGCGTAGCTACGTGGAGCTACGAGCAGTACTTC. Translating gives CASSVATWSYEQYF.

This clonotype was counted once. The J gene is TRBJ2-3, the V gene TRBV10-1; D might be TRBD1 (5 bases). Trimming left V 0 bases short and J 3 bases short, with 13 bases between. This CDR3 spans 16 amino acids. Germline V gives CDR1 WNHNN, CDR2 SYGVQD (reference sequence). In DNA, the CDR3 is TGCGCCAGCAGTGAGTCGGCAGGGTTCGTTACAGATACGCAGTATTTT. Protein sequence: CASSESAGFVTDTQYF.

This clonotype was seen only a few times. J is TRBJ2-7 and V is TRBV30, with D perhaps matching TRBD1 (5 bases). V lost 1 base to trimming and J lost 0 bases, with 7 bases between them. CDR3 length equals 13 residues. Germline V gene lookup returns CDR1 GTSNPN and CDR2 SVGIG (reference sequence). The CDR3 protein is CAWSEGNSYEQYF. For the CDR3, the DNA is TGTGCCTGGAGTGAGGGGAACTCCTACGAGCAGTACTTC.

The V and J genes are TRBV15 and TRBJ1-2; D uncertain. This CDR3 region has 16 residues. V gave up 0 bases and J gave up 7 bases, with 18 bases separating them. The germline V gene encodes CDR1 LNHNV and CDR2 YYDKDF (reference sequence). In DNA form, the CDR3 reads TGTGCCACCAGCAGAGATCTCCACGACGCGCTCTCTGGCTACACCTTC. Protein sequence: CATSRDLHDALSGYTF.

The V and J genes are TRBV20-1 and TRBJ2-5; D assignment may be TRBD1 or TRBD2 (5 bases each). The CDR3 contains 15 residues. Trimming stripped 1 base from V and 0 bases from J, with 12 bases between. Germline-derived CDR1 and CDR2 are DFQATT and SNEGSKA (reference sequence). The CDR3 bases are TGCAGTGCTAGAGTGGGACCCTGGGACCAAGAGACCCAGTACTTC. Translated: CSARVGPWDQETQYF.

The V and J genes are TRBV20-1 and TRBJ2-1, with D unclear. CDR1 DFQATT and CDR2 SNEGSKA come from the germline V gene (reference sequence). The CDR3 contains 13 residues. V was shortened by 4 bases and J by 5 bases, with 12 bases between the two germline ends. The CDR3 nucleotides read TGCAGTGCTACGTCAAGATCCCACAATGAGCAGTTCTTC. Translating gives CSATSRSHNEQFF.

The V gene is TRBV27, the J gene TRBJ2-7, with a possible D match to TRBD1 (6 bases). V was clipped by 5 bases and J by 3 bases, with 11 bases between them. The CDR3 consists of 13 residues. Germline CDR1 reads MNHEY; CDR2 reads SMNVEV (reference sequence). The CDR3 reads CASSPSTGYEQYF. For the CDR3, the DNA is TGTGCCAGCAGTCCATCGACAGGCTACGAGCAGTACTTC.

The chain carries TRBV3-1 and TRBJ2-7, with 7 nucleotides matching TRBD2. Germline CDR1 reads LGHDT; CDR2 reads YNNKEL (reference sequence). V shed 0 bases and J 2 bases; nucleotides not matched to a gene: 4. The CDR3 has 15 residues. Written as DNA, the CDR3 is TGTGCCAGCAGCCAAGATCCCGGACTAGCCTACGAGCAGTACTTC. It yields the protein CASSQDPGLAYEQYF.